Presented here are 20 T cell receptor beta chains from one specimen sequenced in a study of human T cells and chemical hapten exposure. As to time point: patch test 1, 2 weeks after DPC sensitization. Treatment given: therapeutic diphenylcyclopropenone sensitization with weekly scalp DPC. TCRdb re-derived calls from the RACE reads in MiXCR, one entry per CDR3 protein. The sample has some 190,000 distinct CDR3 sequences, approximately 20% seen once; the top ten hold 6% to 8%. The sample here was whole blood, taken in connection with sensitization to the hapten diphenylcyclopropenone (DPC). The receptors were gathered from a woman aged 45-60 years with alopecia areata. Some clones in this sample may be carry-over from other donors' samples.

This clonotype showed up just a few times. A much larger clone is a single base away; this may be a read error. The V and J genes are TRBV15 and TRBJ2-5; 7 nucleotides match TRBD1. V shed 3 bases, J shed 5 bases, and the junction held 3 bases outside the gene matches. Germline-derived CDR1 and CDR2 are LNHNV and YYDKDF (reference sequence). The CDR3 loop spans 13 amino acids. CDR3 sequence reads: CATSRTGWETQYF. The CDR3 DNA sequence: TGTGCCACCAGCAGGACAGGGTGGGAGACCCAGTACTTC.

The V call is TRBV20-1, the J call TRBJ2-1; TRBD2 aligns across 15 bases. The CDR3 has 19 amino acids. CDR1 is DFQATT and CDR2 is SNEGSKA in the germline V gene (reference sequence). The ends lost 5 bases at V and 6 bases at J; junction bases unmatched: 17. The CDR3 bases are TGCAGTGCTCCAGGTTCGGGACTAGCGGGAGGCCTCATCAGCAATGAGCAGTTCTTC. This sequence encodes CSAPGSGLAGGLISNEQFF.

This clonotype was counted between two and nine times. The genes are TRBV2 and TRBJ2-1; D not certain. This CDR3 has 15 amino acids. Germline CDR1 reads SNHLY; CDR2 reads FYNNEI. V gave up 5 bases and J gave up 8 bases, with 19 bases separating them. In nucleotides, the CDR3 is TGTGCCAGCAGTAGGAACCACCCTCGGCGGCATGAGCAGTTCTTC. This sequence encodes CASSRNHPRRHEQFF.

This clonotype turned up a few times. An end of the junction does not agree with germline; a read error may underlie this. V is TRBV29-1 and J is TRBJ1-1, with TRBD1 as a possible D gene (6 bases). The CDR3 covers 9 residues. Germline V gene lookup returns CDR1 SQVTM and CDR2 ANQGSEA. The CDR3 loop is CSVSTGHGF. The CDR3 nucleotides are TGCAGCGTTTCGACGGGACACGGGTTT.

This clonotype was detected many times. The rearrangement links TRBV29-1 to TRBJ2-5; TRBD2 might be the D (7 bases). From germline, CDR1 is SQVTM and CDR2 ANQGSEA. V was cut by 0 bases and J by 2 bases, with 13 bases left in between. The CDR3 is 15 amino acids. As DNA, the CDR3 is TGCAGCGTTGAAGATCGGGGGAGGGGGCAAGAGACCCAGTACTTC. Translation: CSVEDRGRGQETQYF.

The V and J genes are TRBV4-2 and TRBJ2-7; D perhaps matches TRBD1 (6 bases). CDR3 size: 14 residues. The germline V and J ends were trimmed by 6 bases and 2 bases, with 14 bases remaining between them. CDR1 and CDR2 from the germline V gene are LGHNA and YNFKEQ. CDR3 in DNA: TGTGCCAGCAGAAACGGGACACCTCCCTACGAGCAGTACTTC. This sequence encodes CASRNGTPPYEQYF.

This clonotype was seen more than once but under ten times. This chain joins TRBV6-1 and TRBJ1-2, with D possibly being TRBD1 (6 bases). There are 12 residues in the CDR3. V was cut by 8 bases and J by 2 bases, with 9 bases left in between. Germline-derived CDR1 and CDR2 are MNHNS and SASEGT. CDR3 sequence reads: CASSTGNYGYTF. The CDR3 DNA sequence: TGTGCCAGCTCCACAGGGAACTATGGCTACACCTTC.

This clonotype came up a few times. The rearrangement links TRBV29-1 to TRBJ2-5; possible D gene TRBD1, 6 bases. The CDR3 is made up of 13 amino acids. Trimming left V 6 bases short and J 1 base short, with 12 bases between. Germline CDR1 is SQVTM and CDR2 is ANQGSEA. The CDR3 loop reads CSVSWGPQETQYF. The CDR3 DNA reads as TGCAGCGTCTCATGGGGGCCCCAAGAGACCCAGTACTTC.

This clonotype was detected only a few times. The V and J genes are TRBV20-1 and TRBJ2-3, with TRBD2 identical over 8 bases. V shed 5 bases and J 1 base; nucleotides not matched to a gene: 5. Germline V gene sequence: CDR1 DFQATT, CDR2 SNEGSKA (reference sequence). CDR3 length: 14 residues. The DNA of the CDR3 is TGCAGTGCTCATATACTAGCGGGCACAGATACGCAGTATTTT. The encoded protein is CSAHILAGTDTQYF.

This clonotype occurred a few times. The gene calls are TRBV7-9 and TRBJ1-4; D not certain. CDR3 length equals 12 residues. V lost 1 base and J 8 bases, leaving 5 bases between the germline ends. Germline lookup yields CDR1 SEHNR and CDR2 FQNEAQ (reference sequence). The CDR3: CASSLEGEKLFF. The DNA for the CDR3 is TGTGCCAGCAGCTTAGAAGGGGAAAAACTGTTTTTT. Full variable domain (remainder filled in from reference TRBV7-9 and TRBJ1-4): DTGVSQNPRHKITKRGQNVTFRCDPISEHNRLYWYRQTLGQGPEFLTYFQNEAQLEKSRLLSDRFSAERPKGSFSTLEIQRTEQGDSAMYLCASSLEGEKLFFGSGTQLSVL.

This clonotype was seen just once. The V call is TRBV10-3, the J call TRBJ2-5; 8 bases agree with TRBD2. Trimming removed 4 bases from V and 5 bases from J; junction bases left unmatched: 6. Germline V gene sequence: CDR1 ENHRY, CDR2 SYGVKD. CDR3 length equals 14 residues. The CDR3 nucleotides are TGTGCCATCAGTGCGACGGGAGGGGAGGAGACCCAGTACTTC. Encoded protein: CAISATGGEETQYF.

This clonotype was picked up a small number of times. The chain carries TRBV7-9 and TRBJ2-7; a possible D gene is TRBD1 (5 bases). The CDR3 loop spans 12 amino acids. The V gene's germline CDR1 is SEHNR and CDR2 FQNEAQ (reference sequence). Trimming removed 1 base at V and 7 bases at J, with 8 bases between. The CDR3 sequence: CASSLDQGEQYF. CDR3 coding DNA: TGTGCCAGCAGCTTAGACCAGGGTGAGCAGTACTTC.

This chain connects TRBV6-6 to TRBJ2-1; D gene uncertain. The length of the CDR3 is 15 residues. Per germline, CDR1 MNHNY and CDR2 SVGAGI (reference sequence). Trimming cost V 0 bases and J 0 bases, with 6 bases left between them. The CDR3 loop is CASSYSPGSYNEQFF. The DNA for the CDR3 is TGTGCCAGCAGTTACTCACCTGGCTCCTACAATGAGCAGTTCTTC.

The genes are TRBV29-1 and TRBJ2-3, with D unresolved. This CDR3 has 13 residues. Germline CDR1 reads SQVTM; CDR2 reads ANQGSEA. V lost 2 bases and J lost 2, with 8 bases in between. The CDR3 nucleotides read TGCAGCGTTGAACTGGAAAACACAGATACGCAGTATTTT. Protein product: CSVELENTDTQYF.

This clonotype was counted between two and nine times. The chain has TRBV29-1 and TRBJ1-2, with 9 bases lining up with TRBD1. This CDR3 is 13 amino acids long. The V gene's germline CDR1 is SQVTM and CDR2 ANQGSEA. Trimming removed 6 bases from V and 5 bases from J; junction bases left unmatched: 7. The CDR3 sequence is CSVGQGVGYGYTF. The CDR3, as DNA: TGCAGCGTGGGACAGGGTGTAGGATATGGCTACACCTTC.

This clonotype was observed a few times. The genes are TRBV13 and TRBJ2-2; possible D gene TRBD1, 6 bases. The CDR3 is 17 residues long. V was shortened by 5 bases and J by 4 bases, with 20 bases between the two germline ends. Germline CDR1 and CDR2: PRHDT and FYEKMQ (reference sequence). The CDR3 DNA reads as TGTGCCAGCAGCCAGGGGACACCCGGAATTCCCACCGGGGAGCTGTTTTTT. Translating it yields CASSQGTPGIPTGELFF.

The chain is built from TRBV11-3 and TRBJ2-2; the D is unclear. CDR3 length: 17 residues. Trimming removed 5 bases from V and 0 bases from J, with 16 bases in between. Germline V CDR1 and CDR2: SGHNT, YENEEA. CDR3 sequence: CASSPFRSSTNTGELFF. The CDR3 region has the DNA TGTGCCAGCAGCCCTTTTAGGAGTTCTACGAACACCGGGGAGCTGTTTTTT.

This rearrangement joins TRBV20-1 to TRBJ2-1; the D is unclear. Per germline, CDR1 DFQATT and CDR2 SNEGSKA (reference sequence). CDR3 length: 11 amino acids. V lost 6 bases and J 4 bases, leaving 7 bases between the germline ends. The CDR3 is CSARWYNEQFF. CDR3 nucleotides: TGCAGTGCCAGGTGGTACAATGAGCAGTTCTTC.

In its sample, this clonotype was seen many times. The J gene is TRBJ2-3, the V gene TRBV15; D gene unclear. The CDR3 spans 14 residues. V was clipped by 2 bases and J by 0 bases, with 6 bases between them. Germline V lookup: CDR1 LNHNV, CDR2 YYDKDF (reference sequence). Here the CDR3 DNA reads TGTGCCACCAGCAGACCCGGTAGCACAGATACGCAGTATTTT. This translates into CATSRPGSTDTQYF.

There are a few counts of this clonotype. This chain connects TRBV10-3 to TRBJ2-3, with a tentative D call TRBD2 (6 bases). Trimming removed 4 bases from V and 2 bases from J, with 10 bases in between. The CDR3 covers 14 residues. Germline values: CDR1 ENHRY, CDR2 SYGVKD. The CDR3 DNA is TGTGCCATCAGTGGTAGCGGAAACACAGATACGCAGTATTTT. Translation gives CAISGSGNTDTQYF.